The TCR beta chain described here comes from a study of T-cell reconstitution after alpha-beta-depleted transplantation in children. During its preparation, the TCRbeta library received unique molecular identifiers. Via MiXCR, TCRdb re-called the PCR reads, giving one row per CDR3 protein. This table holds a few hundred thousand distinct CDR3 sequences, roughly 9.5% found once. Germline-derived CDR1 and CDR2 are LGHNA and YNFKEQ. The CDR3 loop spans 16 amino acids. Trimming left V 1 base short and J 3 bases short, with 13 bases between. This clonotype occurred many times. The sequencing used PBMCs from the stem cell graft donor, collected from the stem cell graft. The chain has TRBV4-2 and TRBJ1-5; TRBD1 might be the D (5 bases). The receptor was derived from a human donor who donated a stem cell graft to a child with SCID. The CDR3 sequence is CASSQAGRGDNQPQHF. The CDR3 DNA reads TGTGCCAGCAGCCAAGCTGGTCGGGGGGACAATCAGCCCCAGCATTTT.